The next 8 T cell receptor beta chains were all read from a single sample in a study of Graves' ophthalmopathy and Graves' hyperthyroidism. For repertoire sequencing, the TCR beta CDR3 regions were amplified from RNA transcripts. HTBI primers were employed in first-round RT-PCR, then a second-round multiplex PCR followed. Each CDR3 protein is one row after TCRdb ran MiXCR on the multiplex PCR reads. The sample lists approximately 410,000 distinct CDR3 sequences; 15% were seen once. Sequencing was done on a sample of peripheral blood. These receptors all stem from a woman aged 18 to 35 with stable Graves' hyperthyroidism.

This clonotype showed up many times. The chain couples TRBV11-3 to TRBJ1-2, with D possibly being TRBD1 (5 bases). V shed 5 bases and J shed 4 bases, with 14 bases lying between them. CDR3 length equals 14 residues. CDR1 and CDR2 from the germline V gene are SGHNT and YENEEA. The CDR3 protein is CASSPAGTIYGYTF. In DNA form, the CDR3 reads TGTGCCAGCAGCCCGGCCGGGACGATCTATGGCTACACCTTC.

Worth noting for this clonotype: Compared with germline, one end of the junction differs, possibly owing to a read error. The genes are TRBV9 and TRBJ1-1; D unclear. CDR3 length: 14 amino acids. Germline V gives CDR1 SGDLS, CDR2 YYNGEE. CDR3 region: CASSVGTMNAEAFF. The CDR3 DNA is TGTGCCAGCAGCGTAGGTACCATGAACGCTGAAGCTTTCTTT. The variable domain in full, completed from reference TRBV9 and TRBJ1-1, reads DSGVTQTPKHLITATGQRVTLRCSPRSGDLSVYWYQQSLDQGLQFLIQYYNGEERAKGNILERFSAQQFPDLHSELNLSSLELGDSALYFCASSVGTMNAEAFFGQGTRLTVV.

V is TRBV29-1 and J is TRBJ1-2; TRBD1 is a possible D gene (5 bases). This CDR3 comprises 14 residues. Germline assignment: CDR1 SQVTM and CDR2 ANQGSEA. V was trimmed by 7 bases and J by 2 bases, leaving 17 bases between them. DNA of the CDR3: TGCAGCGCCAAGGACAAGGGGTGGAACTATGGCTACACCTTC. Amino acid sequence: CSAKDKGWNYGYTF.

The sample holds many counts of this clonotype. The gene calls are TRBV19 and TRBJ1-5; D gene uncertain. The CDR3 is made up of 16 amino acids. V was clipped by 0 bases and J by 2 bases, with 11 bases between them. CDR1 and CDR2 (germline): LNHDA, SQIVND (reference sequence). DNA of the CDR3: TGTGCCAGTAGTATAGAGGGCAGGTTTGGCAATCAGCCCCAGCATTTT. Its translation is CASSIEGRFGNQPQHF.

At least ten counts were recorded for this clonotype. V and J are TRBV19 and TRBJ1-5; D possibly corresponds to TRBD1 (6 bases). Trimming left V 9 bases short and J 0 bases short, with 12 bases between. The germline gives CDR1 LNHDA, CDR2 SQIVND (reference sequence). CDR3 size: 14 residues. In DNA form, the CDR3 reads TGTGCCAGCAGAGGGGGGGTTAGCAATCAGCCCCAGCATTTT. Translated, it gives CASRGGVSNQPQHF.

This clonotype was detected only a few times. The chain has TRBV20-1 and TRBJ2-7; D is undetermined. This CDR3 region has 12 residues. Trimming pared 4 bases from V and 1 base from J, leaving 8 bases between. Per germline, CDR1 DFQATT and CDR2 SNEGSKA (reference sequence). CDR3: CSANSLSYEQYF. DNA for the CDR3: TGCAGTGCTAATAGCCTATCCTACGAGCAGTACTTC.

This clonotype was recorded at least ten times. The chain couples TRBV6-2 or TRBV6-3 to TRBJ1-5; possible D gene TRBD1, 6 bases. The germline CDR1 and CDR2 sequences are MNHEY and SVGEGT. V was clipped by 0 bases and J by 6 bases, with 12 bases between them. The length of the CDR3 is 15 residues. This CDR3 is CASSYSEQGGQPQHF. The CDR3 DNA follows: TGTGCCAGCAGTTACTCGGAACAGGGAGGTCAGCCCCAGCATTTT.

The J gene is TRBJ2-5, the V gene TRBV18; D is unresolved. Germline V gene sequence: CDR1 KGHSH, CDR2 LQKENI. V lost 5 bases to trimming and J lost 5 bases, with 12 bases between them. CDR3 size: 13 residues. CDR3 amino acids: CASSFTLEETQYF. CDR3 coding DNA: TGTGCCAGCTCATTCACGTTAGAGGAGACCCAGTACTTC.